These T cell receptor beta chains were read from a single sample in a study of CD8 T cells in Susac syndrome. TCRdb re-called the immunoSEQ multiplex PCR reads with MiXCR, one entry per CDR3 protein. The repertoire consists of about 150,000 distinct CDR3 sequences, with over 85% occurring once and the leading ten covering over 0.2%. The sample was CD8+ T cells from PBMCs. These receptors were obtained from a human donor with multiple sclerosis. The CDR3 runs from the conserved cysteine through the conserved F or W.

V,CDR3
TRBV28,CASRGRGTPEAFF
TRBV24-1,CATSGSDRSYGYTF
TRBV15,CATSDGTSGWAETQYF
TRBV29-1,CSAPTGANEKLFF
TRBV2,CASTTDESYEQYF
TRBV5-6,CASSPGRRGWETQYF
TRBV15,CATSRDYGTSNTGELFF
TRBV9,CASSVVSRAYNEQFF
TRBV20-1,CSASDDAVSNQPQHF
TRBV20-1,CSARDRASRVGPGPQHF
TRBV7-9,CASSRSGLSYNEQFF
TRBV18,CASSPRRTKAEAFF
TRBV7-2,CASSEKAGDRRNTQYF
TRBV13,CASSSRTGRFGAFF
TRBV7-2,CASSQSELETQYF
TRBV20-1,CSARGTGSGNTIYF
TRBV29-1,CSASQGGTTEAFF
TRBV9,CASSDEGTTGNEQFF
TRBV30,CACLNAGLGYTF